These T cell receptor beta chains were read from a single sample in a study of T cell repertoires in cytomegalovirus infection. Their specific antigens are unknown. TCRdb processed the reads anew with MiXCR; each CDR3 protein has one entry. The table lists around 710,000 distinct CDR3 sequences, just under 30% of them singletons. Specimen: cultured CD8+ T cells from PBMCs, collected from culture after CMV antigen stimulation. The receptors stem from a human donor in good health (CMV status not recorded). Some clones in this sample may be carry-over from other donors' samples. Each CDR3 is given with its conserved first and last residue. The order of the fields is clone size, D gene, V gene, J gene, CDR3 DNA, CDR3 protein. The D gene is left open where the match is weak. Expanded clones are given a class, and other clones once, few, many or no size at all.

size: NA
D: TRBD1
V: TRBV20-1
J: TRBJ2-7
DNA: TGCAGTGCTACCGGGACAGGATTCTACGAGCAGTACTTC
CDR3: CSATGTGFYEQYF

size: NA
D: TRBD1
V: TRBV27
J: TRBJ1-6
DNA: TGTGCCAGCAGTTACCGACAGGGCCATACTAATTCACCCCTCCACTTT
CDR3: CASSYRQGHTNSPLHF

size: few
D: NA
V: TRBV7-9
J: TRBJ2-1
DNA: TGTGCCAGCAGTGATGTCGGGATCGGCGGCAATGAGCAGTTCTTC
CDR3: CASSDVGIGGNEQFF

size: NA
D: TRBD1
V: TRBV10-2
J: TRBJ1-5
DNA: TGCGCCAGCAGATCGACAGGGGCCAATCAGCCCCAGCATTTT
CDR3: CASRSTGANQPQHF

size: few
D: NA
V: TRBV19
J: TRBJ1-2
DNA: TGTGCCAGTAGTGGCGGACTCGGGAGGGGCTATGGCTACACCTTC
CDR3: CASSGGLGRGYGYTF

size: NA
D: NA
V: TRBV27
J: TRBJ2-2
DNA: TGTGCCAGCGGGGGAGTGGGGGGGCTTACCGGGGAGCTGTTTTTT
CDR3: CASGGVGGLTGELFF

size: few
D: NA
V: TRBV7-9
J: TRBJ2-5
DNA: TGTGCCAGCAGCTTCCAGACAGTAGGCGGGGAGACCCAGTACTTC
CDR3: CASSFQTVGGETQYF

size: NA
D: NA
V: TRBV12-5
J: TRBJ1-1
DNA: TGTGCTAGTGGTTTCGACAGCAGGAACACTGAAGCTTTCTTT
CDR3: CASGFDSRNTEAFF

size: NA
D: TRBD2
V: TRBV9
J: TRBJ2-1
DNA: TGTGCCAGCAGCCCGCCCAGCGGGGGGTACAATGAGCAGTTCTTC
CDR3: CASSPPSGGYNEQFF

size: few
D: NA
V: TRBV6-1
J: TRBJ1-1
DNA: TGTGCCAGCAGTGAACAGAGAAGCCTTTCACGGGGAGCTTTCTTT
CDR3: CASSEQRSLSRGAFF

size: NA
D: TRBD1
V: TRBV12-3/TRBV12-4
J: TRBJ1-1
DNA: TGTGCCAGCCGCAGGGGGAGGGGCTACACTGAAGCTTTCTTT
CDR3: CASRRGRGYTEAFF

size: NA
D: NA
V: TRBV12-5
J: TRBJ1-1
DNA: TGTGCTAGTGGTTTCCGTCCTAATGAGCAGCTGAACACTGAAGCTTTCTTT
CDR3: CASGFRPNEQLNTEAFF

size: NA
D: TRBD1
V: TRBV27
J: TRBJ1-2
DNA: TGTGCCAGCAGTACCGACAGGGTGGGAGGCTACACCTTC
CDR3: CASSTDRVGGYTF

size: NA
D: NA
V: TRBV4-2
J: TRBJ1-4
DNA: TGTGCCAGCAGCCAAGAGCCCGGGGCCACTAATGAAAAACTGTTTTTT
CDR3: CASSQEPGATNEKLFF

size: NA
D: NA
V: TRBV6-6
J: TRBJ2-2
DNA: TGTGCCAGCATTGGATTTGGGGGGGGGCCGTCCGGGGAGCTGTTTTTT
CDR3: CASIGFGGGPSGELFF

size: few
D: NA
V: TRBV12-5
J: TRBJ2-1
DNA: TGTGCTAGTGGTTTGCCCCGGGTTGAGCAGTTCTTC
CDR3: CASGLPRVEQFF

size: many
D: NA
V: TRBV12-5
J: TRBJ1-2
DNA: TGTGCTAGTGGTTTCAGGGGACTCTATGGCTACACCTTC
CDR3: CASGFRGLYGYTF

size: many
D: NA
V: TRBV6-6
J: TRBJ2-1
DNA: TGTGCCAGCAGATATAGGTGGACACCTAACAATGAGCAGTTCTTC
CDR3: CASRYRWTPNNEQFF

size: few
D: NA
V: TRBV7-8
J: TRBJ2-1
DNA: TGTGCCAGCAGCCCCCTGACGGTGATCGAGCAGTTCTTC
CDR3: CASSPLTVIEQFF

size: many
D: TRBD1
V: TRBV7-2
J: TRBJ1-3
DNA: TGTGCCAGCAGCTTTTGGACAGGGACTGGAAACACCATATATTTT
CDR3: CASSFWTGTGNTIYF

size: many
D: TRBD2
V: TRBV27
J: TRBJ2-7
DNA: TGTGCCAGCACCCGAGTCGGGACGGGGACTAGCGGCACCTACGAGCAGTACTTC
CDR3: CASTRVGTGTSGTYEQYF

size: NA
D: NA
V: TRBV7-6
J: TRBJ2-3
DNA: TGTGCCAGCATCACCTGGGGGGGGGGCTTGGGCACAGATACGCAGTATTTT
CDR3: CASITWGGGLGTDTQYF

size: many
D: NA
V: TRBV7-6
J: TRBJ1-5
DNA: TGTGCCAGCAGCCTAGGTCCAGGGAGCAATCAGCCCCAGCATTTT
CDR3: CASSLGPGSNQPQHF

size: few
D: NA
V: TRBV6-5
J: TRBJ2-1
DNA: TGTGCCAGCGGTGTATTCGGCTCCTACAATGAGCAGTTCTTC
CDR3: CASGVFGSYNEQFF

size: NA
D: TRBD1
V: TRBV6-1
J: TRBJ1-1
DNA: TGTGCCAGCGGGGACAGGGGTGTCCGGAACACTGAAGCTTTCTTT
CDR3: CASGDRGVRNTEAFF

size: NA
D: NA
V: TRBV6-5
J: TRBJ1-4
DNA: TGTGCCAGCAGAACACAGGGAAGGGACGAAAAACTGTTTTTT
CDR3: CASRTQGRDEKLFF

size: many
D: NA
V: TRBV12-5
J: TRBJ2-1
DNA: TGTGCCAGCGGACTGTCCAATGAGCAGTTCTTC
CDR3: CASGLSNEQFF

size: NA
D: NA
V: TRBV14
J: TRBJ1-1
DNA: TGTGCCAGCAGCCAAGGGGGTCAGCCTGAAGCTTTCTTT
CDR3: CASSQGGQPEAFF

size: NA
D: NA
V: TRBV7-2
J: TRBJ2-1
DNA: TGTGCCAGCAGCGCCCCCGCAGGGGTTTCCTACAATGAGCAGTTCTTC
CDR3: CASSAPAGVSYNEQFF

size: NA
D: NA
V: TRBV12-3/TRBV12-4
J: TRBJ2-7
DNA: TGTGCCAGCAGCCAAATAGCCGGGGTAGACGAGCAGTACTTC
CDR3: CASSQIAGVDEQYF

size: NA
D: NA
V: TRBV10-3
J: TRBJ1-2
DNA: TGTGCCATCAGTGCCGAAACGGACTATGGCTACACCTTC
CDR3: CAISAETDYGYTF

size: few
D: NA
V: TRBV12-3/TRBV12-4
J: TRBJ2-6
DNA: TGTGCCAGCAGTTTCGGTGACTCTGGGGCCAACGTCCTGACTTTC
CDR3: CASSFGDSGANVLTF

size: few
D: NA
V: TRBV12-5
J: TRBJ1-1
DNA: TGTGCTAGTGGCCTCACGACATTCGGGCTTACTGAAGCTTTCTTT
CDR3: CASGLTTFGLTEAFF

size: NA
D: NA
V: TRBV20-1
J: TRBJ2-3
DNA: TGCAGTGCTATGGGGGGCAGATACACAGATACGCAGTATTTT
CDR3: CSAMGGRYTDTQYF

size: NA
D: TRBD1
V: TRBV6-6
J: TRBJ2-7
DNA: TGTGCCAGCAGTTACGCACGGGACAGGGACGAGCAGTACTTC
CDR3: CASSYARDRDEQYF

size: NA
D: NA
V: TRBV7-2
J: TRBJ2-3
DNA: TGTGCCAGCAGCTTCTGGGGCACGGATACGCAGTATTTT
CDR3: CASSFWGTDTQYF

size: NA
D: TRBD1
V: TRBV7-6
J: TRBJ1-5
DNA: TGTGCCAGCAGCTTAGGGACAGGGACGAGTCAGCCCCAGCATTTT
CDR3: CASSLGTGTSQPQHF

size: few
D: NA
V: TRBV7-6
J: TRBJ1-3
DNA: TGTGCCAGCAGCTCACGGGACCCTGGAAACACCATATATTTT
CDR3: CASSSRDPGNTIYF

size: NA
D: NA
V: TRBV19
J: TRBJ1-1
DNA: TGTGCCAGTAGTATAGACCTTCTGGGGGACACTGAAGCTTTCTTT
CDR3: CASSIDLLGDTEAFF

size: many
D: NA
V: TRBV12-3/TRBV12-4
J: TRBJ2-5
DNA: TGTGCCAGCAGTTTATCAGGGTACCAAGAGACCCAGTACTTC
CDR3: CASSLSGYQETQYF

size: few
D: NA
V: TRBV7-9
J: TRBJ2-5
DNA: TGTGCCAGCAGCTTAGCGACAGGGAGGGAGACCCAGTACTTC
CDR3: CASSLATGRETQYF

size: NA
D: TRBD1
V: TRBV7-9
J: TRBJ1-5
DNA: TGTGCCAGCAGCTCTTCGACAGGGAATCAGCCCCAGCATTTT
CDR3: CASSSSTGNQPQHF

size: NA
D: NA
V: TRBV7-6
J: TRBJ1-3
DNA: TGTGCCGCGGGAGGAAACACCATATATTTT
CDR3: CAAGGNTIYF

size: NA
D: NA
V: TRBV12-3/TRBV12-4
J: TRBJ1-5
DNA: TGTGCCAGCAGTTTGAACAGGGAGGGTGCAAATAGCAATCAGCCCCAGCATTTT
CDR3: CASSLNREGANSNQPQHF

size: NA
D: NA
V: TRBV10-2
J: TRBJ2-3
DNA: TGCGCCAGCAGTGAAGGAAGCTACCGCACAGATACGCAGTATTTT
CDR3: CASSEGSYRTDTQYF

size: NA
D: NA
V: TRBV4-1
J: TRBJ1-2
DNA: TGCGCCAGCAGCCAAGGCTTTCGGTCGGTTAACTATGGCTACACCTTC
CDR3: CASSQGFRSVNYGYTF

size: few
D: NA
V: TRBV27
J: TRBJ1-1
DNA: TGTGCCAGCAGTTTAGGTCCACAGCTGAACACTGAAGCTTTCTTT
CDR3: CASSLGPQLNTEAFF

size: NA
D: NA
V: TRBV28
J: TRBJ2-4
DNA: TGTGCCAGCAGTTTCCTAGTAGCCAAAAACATTCAGTACTTC
CDR3: CASSFLVAKNIQYF

size: NA
D: TRBD1
V: TRBV6-5
J: TRBJ2-2
DNA: TGTGCCAGCAGTTACGGGACAGGGGGCCTTTTTACCGGGGAGCTGTTTTTT
CDR3: CASSYGTGGLFTGELFF

size: NA
D: NA
V: TRBV12-3/TRBV12-4
J: TRBJ2-2
DNA: TGTGCCAGCAGTTTGGGGCTACTCAACCTTTATAACACCGGGGAGCTGTTTTTT
CDR3: CASSLGLLNLYNTGELFF

size: few
D: TRBD1
V: TRBV12-3/TRBV12-4
J: TRBJ1-5
DNA: TGTGCAGTGGGCAGGGGGTATCAGCCCCAGCATTTT
CDR3: CAVGRGYQPQHF

size: NA
D: TRBD1
V: TRBV27
J: TRBJ1-2
DNA: TGTGCCAGCAGTTTATCCCGGGACAGTCTATATGGCTACACCTTC
CDR3: CASSLSRDSLYGYTF

size: few
D: NA
V: TRBV19
J: TRBJ1-5
DNA: TGTGCCAGTAGTACCGGGGCCACAGCCCAGCATTTT
CDR3: CASSTGATAQHF

size: few
D: NA
V: TRBV6-5
J: TRBJ1-3
DNA: TGTGCCAGCAGTTCGACTCCTCAGGGAGCTGGAAACACCATATATTTT
CDR3: CASSSTPQGAGNTIYF

size: NA
D: NA
V: TRBV7-6
J: TRBJ1-4
DNA: TGTGCCAGCAGCATCGACAGGAATGAAAAACTGTTTTTT
CDR3: CASSIDRNEKLFF

size: NA
D: NA
V: TRBV10-3
J: TRBJ1-1
DNA: TGTGCCATCAGTGAACACACAGGATTGAACACTGAAGCTTTCTTT
CDR3: CAISEHTGLNTEAFF

size: many
D: NA
V: TRBV7-2
J: TRBJ1-1
DNA: TGTGCCAGCAGCACGATGAACACTGAAGCTTTCTTT
CDR3: CASSTMNTEAFF